This T cell receptor beta chain appears in the sequencing data of a study of blood T cell repertoires in COVID-19. Study-wide context: Acute and convalescent COVID-19 specimens originated in the United States, Italy and Spain. From T cells, B-cell-depleted T cells, or PBMCs came the material, which was cDNA or gDNA.

CDR1 is LNHDA, CDR2 SQIVND, per germline (reference sequence). The V segment lost 5 bases and the J segment 7 bases; nucleotides outside the gene matches: 4. The CDR3 runs 15 residues. Per the study methods: Reference gene primer amplification gave nucleated cell count estimates. Sequencing was performed with immunoSEQ multiplex PCR; in TCRdb, only in-frame clones are kept and a portion is missing. V, J and clone size reflect that table, while D and trimming were determined from the DNA. The sample yields about 480,000 clones, 80% to 90% seen once. V and J are TRBV19 and TRBJ1-6; 11 nucleotides agree with TRBD1. The receptor was isolated from a man between 18 and 35 years old with COVID-19, enrolled during active disease. The sequenced material came from peripheral blood. This CDR3 is CASSGGTGGNSPLHF. The CDR3 DNA sequence: TGTGCCAGTAGTGGGGGGACAGGGGGGAATTCACCCCTCCACTTT.